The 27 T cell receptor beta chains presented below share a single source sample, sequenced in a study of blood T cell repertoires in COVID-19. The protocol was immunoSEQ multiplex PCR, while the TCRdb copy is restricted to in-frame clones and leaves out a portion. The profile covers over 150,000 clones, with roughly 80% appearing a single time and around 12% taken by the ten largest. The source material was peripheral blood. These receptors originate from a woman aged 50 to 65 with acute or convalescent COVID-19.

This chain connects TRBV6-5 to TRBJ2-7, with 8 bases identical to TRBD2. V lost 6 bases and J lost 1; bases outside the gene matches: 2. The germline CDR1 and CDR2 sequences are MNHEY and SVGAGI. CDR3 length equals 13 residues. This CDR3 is CASRPGGSYEQYF. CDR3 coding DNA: TGTGCCAGCAGGCCGGGGGGGTCCTACGAGCAGTACTTC.

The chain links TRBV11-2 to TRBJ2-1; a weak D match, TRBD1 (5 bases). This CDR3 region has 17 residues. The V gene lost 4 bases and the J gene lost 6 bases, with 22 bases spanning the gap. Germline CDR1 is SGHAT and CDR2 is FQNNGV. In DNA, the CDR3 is TGTGCCAGCAGCTCCCCCTTAGACAGCGAGCACCGCAATGAGCAGTTCTTC. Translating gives CASSSPLDSEHRNEQFF.

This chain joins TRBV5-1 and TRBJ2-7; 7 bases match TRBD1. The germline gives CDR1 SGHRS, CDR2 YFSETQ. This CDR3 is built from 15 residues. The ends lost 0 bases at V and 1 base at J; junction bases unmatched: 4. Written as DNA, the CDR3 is TGCGCCAGCAGCTTGGATGGCAGGGGGTCCTACGAGCAGTACTTC. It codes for CASSLDGRGSYEQYF.

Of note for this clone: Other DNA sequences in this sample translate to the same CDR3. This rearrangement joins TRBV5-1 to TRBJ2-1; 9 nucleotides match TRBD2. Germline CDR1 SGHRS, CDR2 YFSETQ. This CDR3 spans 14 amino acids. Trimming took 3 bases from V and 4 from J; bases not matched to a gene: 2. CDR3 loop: CASSSAGGYNEQFF. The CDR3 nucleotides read TGCGCCAGCAGCTCTGCGGGGGGGTACAATGAGCAGTTCTTC.

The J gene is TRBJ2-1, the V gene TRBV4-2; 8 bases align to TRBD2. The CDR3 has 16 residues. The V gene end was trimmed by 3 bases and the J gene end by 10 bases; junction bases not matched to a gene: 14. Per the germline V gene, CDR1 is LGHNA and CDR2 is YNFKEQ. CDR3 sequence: CASSQEGAGGTGEQFF. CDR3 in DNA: TGTGCCAGCAGCCAGGAGGGCGCGGGGGGCACGGGGGAGCAGTTCTTC.

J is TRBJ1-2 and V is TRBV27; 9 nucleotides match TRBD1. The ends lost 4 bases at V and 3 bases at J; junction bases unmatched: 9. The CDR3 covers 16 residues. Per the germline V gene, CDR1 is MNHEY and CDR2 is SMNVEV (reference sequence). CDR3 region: CASSSLGTGFDYGYTF. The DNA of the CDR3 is TGTGCCAGCAGTTCCCTCGGGACAGGGTTCGACTATGGCTACACCTTC.

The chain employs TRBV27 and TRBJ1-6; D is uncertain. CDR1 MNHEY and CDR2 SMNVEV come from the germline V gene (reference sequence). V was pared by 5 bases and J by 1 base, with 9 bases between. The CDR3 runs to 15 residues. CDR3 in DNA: TGTGCCAGCAGTCCTACGGTGTCCTATAATTCACCCCTCCACTTT. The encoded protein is CASSPTVSYNSPLHF.

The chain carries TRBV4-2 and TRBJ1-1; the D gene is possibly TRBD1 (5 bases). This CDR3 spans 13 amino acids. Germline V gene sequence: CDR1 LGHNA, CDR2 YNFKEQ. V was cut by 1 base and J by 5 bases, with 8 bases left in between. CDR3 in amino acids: CASSQGQTTEAFF. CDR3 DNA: TGTGCCAGCAGCCAAGGACAGACGACTGAAGCTTTCTTT.

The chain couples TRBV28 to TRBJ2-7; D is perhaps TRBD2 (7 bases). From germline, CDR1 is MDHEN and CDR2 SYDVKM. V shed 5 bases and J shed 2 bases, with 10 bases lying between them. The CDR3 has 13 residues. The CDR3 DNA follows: TGTGCCAGCAGTAGCGGGGACACCTACGAGCAGTACTTC. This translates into CASSSGDTYEQYF.

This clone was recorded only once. The DNA of the CDR3 is TGTGCCAGCAGCTTAGGGGCCGGGCAGGGGGCGGGAGATACGCAGTATTTT. Residues: CASSLGAGQGAGDTQYF. The rearrangement uses TRBV7-2 and TRBJ2-3; TRBD1 aligns across 8 bases. The junction had 11 bases not matched to a gene; V was cut back by 1 base and J by 5 bases. Germline CDR1 and CDR2: SGHTA and FQGNSA. CDR3 size: 17 residues.

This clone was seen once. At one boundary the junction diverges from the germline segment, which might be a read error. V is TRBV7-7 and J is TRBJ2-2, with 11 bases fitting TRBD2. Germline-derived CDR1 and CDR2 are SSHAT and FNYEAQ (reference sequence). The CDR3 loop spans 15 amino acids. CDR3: CASKLAGGPTGELFF. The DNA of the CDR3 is TGTGCTAGCAAATTAGCGGGGGGGCCCACCGGGGAGCTGTTTTTT.

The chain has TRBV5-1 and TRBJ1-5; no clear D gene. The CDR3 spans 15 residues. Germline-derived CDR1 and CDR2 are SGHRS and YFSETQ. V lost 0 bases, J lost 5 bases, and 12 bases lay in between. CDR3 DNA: TGCGCCAGCAGCTTGGATACCAGTGGTGATCAGCCCCAGCATTTT. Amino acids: CASSLDTSGDQPQHF.

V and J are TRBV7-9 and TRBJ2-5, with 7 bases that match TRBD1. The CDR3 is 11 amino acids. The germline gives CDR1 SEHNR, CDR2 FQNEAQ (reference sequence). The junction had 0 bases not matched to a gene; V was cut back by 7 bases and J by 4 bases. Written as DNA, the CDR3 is TGTGCCAGCACAGGGGGAGAGACCCAGTACTTC. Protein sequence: CASTGGETQYF.

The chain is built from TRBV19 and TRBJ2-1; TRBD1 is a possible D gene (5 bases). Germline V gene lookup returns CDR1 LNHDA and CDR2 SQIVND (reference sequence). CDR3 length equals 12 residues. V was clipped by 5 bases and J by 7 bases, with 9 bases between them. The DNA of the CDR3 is TGTGCCAGTAGTTGGCAGGGAAATGAGCAGTTCTTC. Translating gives CASSWQGNEQFF.

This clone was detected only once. This CDR3 reads CASSLALAGEWVRFF. The CDR3 DNA reads TGTGCCAGCAGCTTGGCCCTAGCGGGAGAATGGGTACGGTTCTTC. This chain connects TRBV5-6 to TRBJ2-1; the match to TRBD2 covers 10 bases. CDR1 is SGHDT and CDR2 is YYEEEE in the germline V gene. V lost 0 bases and J lost 15; bases outside the gene matches: 12. The CDR3 runs to 15 residues.

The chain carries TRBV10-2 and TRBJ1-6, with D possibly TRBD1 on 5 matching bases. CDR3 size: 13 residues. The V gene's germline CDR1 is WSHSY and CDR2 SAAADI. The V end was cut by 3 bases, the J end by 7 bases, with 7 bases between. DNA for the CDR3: TGCGCCAGCAGTGAACAGGAGAATTCACCCCTCCACTTT. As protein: CASSEQENSPLHF.

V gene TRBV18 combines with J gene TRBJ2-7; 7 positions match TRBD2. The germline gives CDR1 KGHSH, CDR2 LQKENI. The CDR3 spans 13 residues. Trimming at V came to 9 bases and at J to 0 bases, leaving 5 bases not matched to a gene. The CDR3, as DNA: TGTGCCAGTAGTAGCGGGCGCTCCTACGAGCAGTACTTC. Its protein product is CASSSGRSYEQYF.

The CDR3, as DNA: TGTGCCAGCAGCTTGGGGGGGGTCAGTCAGCCCCAGCATTTT. Translating it yields CASSLGGVSQPQHF. The V call is TRBV7-9, the J call TRBJ1-5, with a tentative D call TRBD1 (5 bases). With 3 bases removed from V and 6 bases from J, the gap between germline ends came to 12 bases. CDR3 length: 14 residues. The germline V gene encodes CDR1 SEHNR and CDR2 FQNEAQ (reference sequence).

The CDR3 nucleotides are TGTGCCAGCAGCTTCGGCAGGTCAGTGGCGGGATCGGGGGAGCAGTACTTC. This encodes CASSFGRSVAGSGEQYF. This chain joins TRBV5-6 and TRBJ2-7; perhaps TRBD2 as D (6 bases). There are 17 residues in the CDR3. The germline V gene has CDR1 SGHDT and CDR2 YYEEEE. The V and J ends lost 2 bases and 7 bases respectively, with 25 bases between them.

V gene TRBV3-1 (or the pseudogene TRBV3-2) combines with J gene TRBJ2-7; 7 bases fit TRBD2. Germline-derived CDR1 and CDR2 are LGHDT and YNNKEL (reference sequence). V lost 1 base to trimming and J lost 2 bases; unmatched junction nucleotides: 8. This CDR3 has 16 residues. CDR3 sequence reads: CASSQGNGGLPYEQYF. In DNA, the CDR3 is TGTGCCAGCAGCCAAGGGAACGGGGGGTTACCCTACGAGCAGTACTTC.

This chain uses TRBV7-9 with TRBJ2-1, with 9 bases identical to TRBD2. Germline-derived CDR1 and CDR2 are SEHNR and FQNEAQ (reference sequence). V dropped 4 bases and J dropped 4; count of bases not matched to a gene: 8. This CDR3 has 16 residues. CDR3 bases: TGTGCCAGCAGCTCAACGACTAGCGGATTTTACAATGAGCAGTTCTTC. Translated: CASSSTTSGFYNEQFF.

DNA of the CDR3: TGTGCCAGCAGCCCGCTAGGCAGGGGGCTAGCGGTTAAAAACATTCAGTACTTC. Amino acids: CASSPLGRGLAVKNIQYF. The chain combines TRBV5-6 with TRBJ2-4; a weak D match, TRBD1 (8 bases). The ends were cut back, 4 bases at V and 4 bases at J, with 24 bases in the middle. The CDR3 sequence is 18 residues long. CDR1 and CDR2 (germline): SGHDT, YYEEEE.

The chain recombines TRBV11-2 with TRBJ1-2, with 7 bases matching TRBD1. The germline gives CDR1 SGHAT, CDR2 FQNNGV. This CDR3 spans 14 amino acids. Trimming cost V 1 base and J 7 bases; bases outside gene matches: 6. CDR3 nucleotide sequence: TGTGCCAGCAGCTTAGGACAGGGCAGGGGTGGCTACACCTTC. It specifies CASSLGQGRGGYTF.

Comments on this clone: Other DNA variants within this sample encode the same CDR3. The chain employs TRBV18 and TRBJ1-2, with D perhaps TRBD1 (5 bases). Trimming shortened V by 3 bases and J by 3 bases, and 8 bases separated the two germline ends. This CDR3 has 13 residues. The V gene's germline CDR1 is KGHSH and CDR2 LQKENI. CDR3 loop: CASSPGRDYGYTF. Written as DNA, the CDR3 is TGTGCCAGCTCACCCGGCAGGGACTATGGCTACACCTTC.

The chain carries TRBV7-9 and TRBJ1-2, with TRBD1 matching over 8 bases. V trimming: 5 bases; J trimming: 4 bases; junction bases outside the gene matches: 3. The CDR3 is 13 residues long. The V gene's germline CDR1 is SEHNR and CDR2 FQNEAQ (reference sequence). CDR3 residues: CASSPGQGYGYTF. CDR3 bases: TGTGCCAGCAGCCCCGGACAGGGCTATGGCTACACCTTC.

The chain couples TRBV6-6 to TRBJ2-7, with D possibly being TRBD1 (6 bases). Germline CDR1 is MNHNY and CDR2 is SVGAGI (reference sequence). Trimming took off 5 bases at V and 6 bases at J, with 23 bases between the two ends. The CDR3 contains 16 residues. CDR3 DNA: TGTGCCAGCAGTCGACTACAGGGCTCTGCTGGGAGCGAGCAGTACTTC. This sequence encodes CASSRLQGSAGSEQYF.

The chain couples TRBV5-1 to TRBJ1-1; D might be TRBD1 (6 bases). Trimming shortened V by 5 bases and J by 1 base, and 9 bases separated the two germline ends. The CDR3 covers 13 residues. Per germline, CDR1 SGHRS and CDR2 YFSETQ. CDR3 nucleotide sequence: TGCGCCAGCAGGGTGGGGGCGAACACTGAAGCTTTCTTT. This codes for CASRVGANTEAFF.